A selection of T cell receptor beta chains follows, all from one sample in a study of cytomegalovirus exposure and HLA in healthy donors. Data came from immunoSEQ multiplex PCR; TCRdb stores just in-frame clones and leaves some out. Of 160,000 or so clones in the sample, 72% are singletons; the top ten hold 2.5%. The sequenced sample consisted of PBMCs. The receptors were sampled from a human donor in good health. Each CDR3 is given with its conserved first and last residue. A D gene is named only where the DNA matches it firmly. Expanded clones are given a class, and other clones once, few, many or no size at all.

-	TRBV25-1	TRBJ2-3	-	TGTGCCAGCAGTGAAGGAGGGGGCGGAGATACGCAGTATTTT	CASSEGGGGDTQYF
-	TRBV7-9	TRBJ1-4	-	TGTGCCAGCAGCCGGGGCCCGGAGGGCGAAAAACTGTTTTTT	CASSRGPEGEKLFF
TRBD1	TRBV2	TRBJ1-2	-	TGTGCCAGCAGGAGACAGGGCCTAAACTATGGCTACACCTTC	CASRRQGLNYGYTF
-	TRBV5-5	TRBJ1-2	few	TGTGCCAGCAGCAAAGAACAGGGTACCTATGGCTACACCTTC	CASSKEQGTYGYTF
TRBD1	TRBV9	TRBJ2-3	-	TGTGCCAGCAGCACAACAGGGGCCTTCACAGATACGCAGTATTTT	CASSTTGAFTDTQYF
TRBD1	TRBV18	TRBJ1-1	-	TGTGCCAGCTCACCAGCCGGGACAGCCTATGAAGCTTTCTTT	CASSPAGTAYEAFF
-	TRBV5-4	TRBJ1-4	-	TGTGCCAGCAGTCTACAGGGTCAGGTTGAAAAACTGTTTTTT	CASSLQGQVEKLFF
-	TRBV7-9	TRBJ1-5	-	TGTGCCAGCCAAGGCAAGGGGAACAATCAGCCCCAGCATTTT	CASQGKGNNQPQHF
-	TRBV10-1	TRBJ1-1	-	TGCGCCAGCAGTGAGTCGGGAGGGAGCACTGAAGCTTTCTTT	CASSESGGSTEAFF
-	TRBV9	TRBJ1-3	-	TGTGCCAGCAGCGTAGGCGGAAGAGGAAACACCATATATTTT	CASSVGGRGNTIYF
-	TRBV2	TRBJ1-1	few	TGTGCCAGCAGAGGGGATTACTCTGAAGCTTTCTTT	CASRGDYSEAFF
TRBD1	TRBV7-9	TRBJ1-1	-	TGTGCCAGCAGCTTAGTCGAGGGCAGGGGGCATGATGAAGCTTTCTTT	CASSLVEGRGHDEAFF
-	TRBV14	TRBJ1-2	-	TGTGCCAGCAGCCAAGAATCGTCCTACTATGGCTACACCTTC	CASSQESSYYGYTF
TRBD1	TRBV5-4	TRBJ1-5	few	TGTGCCAGCAGCCAGGACAGGGCGAGGCAGCCCCAGCATTTT	CASSQDRARQPQHF
TRBD2	TRBV7-2	TRBJ2-3	-	TGTGCCAGCAGGATGACTAGCGGGGACACAGATACGCAGTATTTT	CASRMTSGDTDTQYF
-	TRBV5-6	TRBJ1-5	once	TGTGCCAGCAGCCTGGGGGTCAGGGGTATTGAGGGCAATCAGCCCCAGCATTTT	CASSLGVRGIEGNQPQHF
-	TRBV6-5	TRBJ1-1	-	TGTGCCAGCAGTGAATTTCACAGAAACACTGAAGCTTTCTTT	CASSEFHRNTEAFF
-	TRBV19	TRBJ1-2	-	TGTGCCAGTACCCCTAGGGCAGGGCTCCCGCAAAACTATGGCTACACCTTC	CASTPRAGLPQNYGYTF
TRBD1	TRBV6-1	TRBJ2-1	-	TGTGCCAGCAGGACCGGGACAGGGGTATCCAATGAGCAGTTCTTC	CASRTGTGVSNEQFF
-	TRBV18	TRBJ2-7	-	TGTGCCAGCTCACCGGGGAGTTCGATGGACGAGCAGTACTTC	CASSPGSSMDEQYF
TRBD2	TRBV7-7	TRBJ2-1	-	TGTGCTAGCAGCTTAGCACTAGCGGACAATGAGCAGTTCTTC	CASSLALADNEQFF
TRBD1	TRBV5-1	TRBJ1-1	-	TGCGCCACCCGACAGGGACCGATGAACACTGAAGCTTTCTTT	CATRQGPMNTEAFF
TRBD1	TRBV9	TRBJ1-1	-	TGTGCCAGCAGCGTGGAGTACAGGGGCACTGAAGCTTTCTTT	CASSVEYRGTEAFF
-	TRBV2	TRBJ2-7	-	TGTGCCAGCAGTGAACTGGGCGAGCTCTACGAGCAGTACTTC	CASSELGELYEQYF
-	TRBV7-9	TRBJ2-7	few	TGTGCCAGCAGCTCAACCTACGAGCAGTACTTC	CASSSTYEQYF
TRBD2	TRBV5-1	TRBJ2-1	-	TGCGCCAGCAGCTTGGAAGGTCGACTAGCGTTGGATGAGCAGTTCTTC	CASSLEGRLALDEQFF
-	TRBV19	TRBJ2-5	-	TGTGCCAGTAAATATACGGGCTCGACAGGTGGGAAAGAGACCCAGTACTTC	CASKYTGSTGGKETQYF
TRBD1	TRBV30	TRBJ2-2	-	TGTGCCTGGAGTGGCGGGACAGGGTTTGGCGGGGAGCTGTTTTTT	CAWSGGTGFGGELFF
-	TRBV2	TRBJ1-5	-	TGTGCCAGCAGTCCACCGGGAGATCAGCCCCAGCATTTT	CASSPPGDQPQHF
TRBD2	TRBV27	TRBJ2-1	-	TGTGCCAGCAGTTCGGGACTAGCGGTCTACAATGAGCAGTTCTTC	CASSSGLAVYNEQFF
TRBD2	TRBV5-4	TRBJ2-3	-	TGTGCCAGCAGCGCTACTAGCGGGGTGCATAGCACAGATACGCAGTATTTT	CASSATSGVHSTDTQYF